This is a list of T cell receptor beta chains from one sample in a study of cytomegalovirus exposure and HLA in healthy donors. Clones were read by immunoSEQ multiplex PCR, and TCRdb kept only the in-frame ones, dropping some. The table has around 140,000 clones, around three quarters seen once; the top ten hold 10% to 15%. The material sequenced was PBMCs. These receptors all stem from a man in his forties in good health and CMV-seropositive. The CDR3 runs from the conserved cysteine through the conserved F or W. A D gene is named only where the DNA matches it firmly.

j_call: TRBJ2-1
d_call: .
v_call: TRBV29-1
cdr3_length: 14
cdr3_aa: CSVPTGFWDNEQFF
cdr3_nt: TGCAGCGTCCCGACAGGATTTTGGGACAATGAGCAGTTCTTC

j_call: TRBJ1-3
d_call: .
v_call: TRBV18
cdr3_length: 14
cdr3_aa: CASSHGQNGNTIYF
cdr3_nt: TGTGCCAGCTCCCACGGACAGAACGGAAACACCATATATTTT

j_call: TRBJ2-3
d_call: .
v_call: TRBV5-6
cdr3_length: 16
cdr3_aa: CASSRGTAAWAVTQYF
cdr3_nt: TGTGCCAGCAGCCGCGGGACAGCGGCCTGGGCTGTTACGCAGTATTTT

j_call: TRBJ1-1
d_call: .
v_call: TRBV28
cdr3_length: 13
cdr3_aa: CASSLWDNFEAFF
cdr3_nt: TGTGCCAGCAGTTTATGGGACAATTTCGAAGCTTTCTTT

j_call: TRBJ2-3
d_call: .
v_call: TRBV19
cdr3_length: 13
cdr3_aa: CASRVTGTDTQYF
cdr3_nt: TGTGCCAGTAGGGTAACAGGCACAGATACGCAGTATTTT

j_call: TRBJ1-2
d_call: TRBD1
v_call: TRBV6-6
cdr3_length: 13
cdr3_aa: CASGQGANYGYTF
cdr3_nt: TGTGCCAGCGGGCAGGGGGCGAACTATGGCTACACCTTC

j_call: TRBJ1-1
d_call: .
v_call: TRBV28
cdr3_length: 15
cdr3_aa: CASRATPDRGTEAFF
cdr3_nt: TGTGCCAGCAGGGCCACTCCGGACCGAGGGACTGAAGCTTTCTTT

j_call: TRBJ2-7
d_call: TRBD1
v_call: TRBV5-1
cdr3_length: 12
cdr3_aa: CASSAGTVEQYF
cdr3_nt: TGCGCCAGCAGCGCCGGGACAGTCGAGCAGTACTTC

j_call: TRBJ1-4
d_call: TRBD1
v_call: TRBV7-8
cdr3_length: 18
cdr3_aa: CASSSRGPQGFPYEKLFF
cdr3_nt: TGTGCCAGCAGCTCAAGGGGGCCACAGGGGTTCCCTTATGAAAAACTGTTTTTT

j_call: TRBJ2-3
d_call: TRBD2
v_call: TRBV5-1
cdr3_length: 15
cdr3_aa: CASSKALAGGDTQYF
cdr3_nt: TGCGCCAGCAGCAAGGCGCTAGCGGGAGGTGATACGCAGTATTTT

j_call: TRBJ1-1
d_call: .
v_call: TRBV7-9
cdr3_length: 11
cdr3_aa: CASSLIGEAFF
cdr3_nt: TGTGCCAGCAGCTTGATCGGTGAAGCTTTCTTT